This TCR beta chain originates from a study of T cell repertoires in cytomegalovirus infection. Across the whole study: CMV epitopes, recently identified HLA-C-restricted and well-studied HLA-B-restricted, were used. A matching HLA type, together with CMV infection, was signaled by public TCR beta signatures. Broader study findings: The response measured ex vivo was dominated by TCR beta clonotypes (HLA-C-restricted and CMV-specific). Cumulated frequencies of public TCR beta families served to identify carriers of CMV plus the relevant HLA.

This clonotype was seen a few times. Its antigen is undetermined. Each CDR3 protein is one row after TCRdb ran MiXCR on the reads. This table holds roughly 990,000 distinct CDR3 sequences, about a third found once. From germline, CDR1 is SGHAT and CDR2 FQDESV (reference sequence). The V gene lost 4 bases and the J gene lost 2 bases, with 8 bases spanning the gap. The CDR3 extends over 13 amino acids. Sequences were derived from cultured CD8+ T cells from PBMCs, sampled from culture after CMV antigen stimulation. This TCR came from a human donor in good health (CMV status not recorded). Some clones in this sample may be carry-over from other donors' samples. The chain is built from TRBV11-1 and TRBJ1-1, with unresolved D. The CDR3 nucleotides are TGTGCCAGCAGCTCGGAGGATAACACTGAAGCTTTCTTT. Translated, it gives CASSSEDNTEAFF.